Listed below are T cell receptor beta chains from one sample, sequenced in a study of blood T cell repertoires in COVID-19. Some clones are missing from TCRdb's copy, which holds only in-frame ones; the method was immunoSEQ multiplex PCR. This table holds 79,000 or so clones, roughly 90% found once. The material sequenced was peripheral blood. These TCRs come from a human donor in a cohort sampled during active COVID-19. The CDR3 runs from the conserved cysteine through the conserved F or W. D genes are given only for firm matches. The size entry is marked missing in some rows and otherwise reads once, few, many or a size class.

j_call v_call d_call clone_size cdr3_nt cdr3_aa
TRBJ1-1 TRBV18 TRBD1 . TGTGCCAGCTCACCCGGACAGGCAATGAACACTGAAGCTTTCTTT CASSPGQAMNTEAFF
TRBJ2-7 TRBV29-1 TRBD1 . TGCAGCGTTGCGGCAGGGGGCAGTTACGAGCAGTACTTC CSVAAGGSYEQYF
TRBJ2-7 TRBV3-1/TRBV3-2 TRBD2 . TGTGCCAGCAGCCAAGGGGTAGCGGGGGAATCCTACGAGCAGTACTTC CASSQGVAGESYEQYF
TRBJ1-4 TRBV29-1 . once TGCAGCGCCCTAGCGAGGTCTTCGGGTGAAAAACTGTTTTTT CSALARSSGEKLFF
TRBJ1-1 TRBV2 TRBD1 . TGTGCCAGCAAGAAGGGACAGGGAGGCAGGAACACTGAAGCTTTCTTT CASKKGQGGRNTEAFF
TRBJ1-5 TRBV19 . . TGTGCCAGTAGTATACGAAGGGCCAGGGCTGATCAGCCCCAGCATTTT CASSIRRARADQPQHF
TRBJ2-7 TRBV6-2/TRBV6-3 TRBD2 . TGTGCCAGCAGTTACTCGATAGTGCTAGCGGGGTCCTACGAGCAGTACTTC CASSYSIVLAGSYEQYF
TRBJ2-3 TRBV19 . . TGTGCCAGTAGTGAGGTCCTTACAGATACGCAGTATTTT CASSEVLTDTQYF
TRBJ1-1 TRBV10-2 . . TGCGCCAGCAGTGAACGGGGTGCGATCGCTGAAGCTTTCTTT CASSERGAIAEAFF
TRBJ1-5 TRBV5-6 . . TGTGCCAGCAGCTCACTTGGGCTTAATCAGCCCCAGCATTTT CASSSLGLNQPQHF
TRBJ1-1 TRBV5-1 TRBD1 . TGCGCCAGCAGCCGGACGATAGTAGACAGGGGGAGGACTGAAGCTTTCTTT CASSRTIVDRGRTEAFF
TRBJ2-1 TRBV19 TRBD2 . TGTGCCACAAAACTAGCGGGGTCCTACAATGAGCAGTTCTTC CATKLAGSYNEQFF
TRBJ2-5 TRBV18 TRBD1 . TGTGCCAGCTCACCCTACAGGGGTCAAGAGACCCAGTACTTC CASSPYRGQETQYF